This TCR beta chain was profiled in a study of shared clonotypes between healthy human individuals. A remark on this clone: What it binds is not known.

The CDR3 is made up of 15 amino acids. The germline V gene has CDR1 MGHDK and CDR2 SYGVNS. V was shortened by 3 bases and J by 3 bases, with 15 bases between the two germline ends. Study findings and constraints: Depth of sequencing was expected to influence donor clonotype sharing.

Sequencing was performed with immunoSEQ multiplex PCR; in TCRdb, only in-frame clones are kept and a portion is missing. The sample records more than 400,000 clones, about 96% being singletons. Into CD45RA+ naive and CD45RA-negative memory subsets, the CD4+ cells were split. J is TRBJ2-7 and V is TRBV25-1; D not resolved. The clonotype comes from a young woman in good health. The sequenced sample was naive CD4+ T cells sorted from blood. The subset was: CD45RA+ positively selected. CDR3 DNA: TGTGCCAGCAGTGAGGAGACCCCAACTGGCTACGAGCAGTACTTC. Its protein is CASSEETPTGYEQYF.